The 19 T cell receptor beta chains presented below share a single source sample, sequenced in a study of blood T cell repertoires in COVID-19. Assay: immunoSEQ multiplex PCR; the TCRdb copy retains only in-frame clones and omits some. This table has 71,000 or so clones, more than 75% appearing once. Specimen: peripheral blood. The source is a man aged 50-59 years with active COVID-19.

This CDR3 is CASSTVLIRDSPLHF. DNA for the CDR3: TGTGCCAGTAGTACCGTCCTCATTCGGGATTCACCCCTCCACTTT. The J gene is TRBJ1-6, the V gene TRBV19; no firm D call. The germline gives CDR1 LNHDA, CDR2 SQIVND (reference sequence). V was cut by 4 bases and J by 8 bases, with 15 bases left in between. The CDR3 totals 15 residues. Based on the CDR3 plus reference TRBV19 and TRBJ1-6, the full variable domain is DGGITQSPKYLFRKEGQNVTLSCEQNLNHDAMYWYRQDPGQGLRLIYYSQIVNDFQKGDIAEGYSVSREKKESFPLTVTSAQKNPTAFYLCASSTVLIRDSPLHFGNGTRLTVT.

In this sample, this clone turned up once. This chain uses TRBV5-1 with TRBJ1-2; TRBD1 aligns across 7 bases. CDR1 is SGHRS, CDR2 YFSETQ, per germline. Trimming cost V 1 base and J 2 bases; bases outside gene matches: 11. The CDR3 length is 17 residues. CDR3 coding DNA: TGCGCCAGCAGCTTGATTGCCACCGGGACAGAGAACTATGGCTACACCTTC. Translating it yields CASSLIATGTENYGYTF.

The chain is built from TRBV30 and TRBJ2-7; TRBD2 is a possible D gene (5 bases). V lost 2 bases and J lost 4, with 9 bases in between. Germline-derived CDR1 and CDR2 are GTSNPN and SVGIG (reference sequence). The CDR3 sequence is 12 residues long. The CDR3 DNA is TGTGCCTGGAGTAGAGGGTCGTACGAGCAGTACTTC. Translation gives CAWSRGSYEQYF.

The chain is built from TRBV7-9 and TRBJ2-2; no firm D call. This CDR3 comprises 17 residues. The V end was cut by 0 bases, the J end by 0 bases, with 11 bases between. CDR1 is SEHNR, CDR2 FQNEAQ, per germline (reference sequence). As DNA, the CDR3 is TGTGCCAGCAGCTTAGCGACTCGGCCTACGAACACCGGGGAGCTGTTTTTT. The encoded protein is CASSLATRPTNTGELFF. The full variable domain, completed using reference TRBV7-9 and TRBJ2-2, is DTGVSQNPRHKITKRGQNVTFRCDPISEHNRLYWYRQTLGQGPEFLTYFQNEAQLEKSRLLSDRFSAERPKGSFSTLEIQRTEQGDSAMYLCASSLATRPTNTGELFFGEGSRLTVL.

This clone is labeled medium-sized. The V and J genes are TRBV7-3 and TRBJ1-4; a possible D gene is TRBD1 (5 bases). The CDR3 consists of 13 residues. CDR1 and CDR2 from the germline V gene are SGHTA and FQGTGA. V dropped 1 base and J dropped 11 bases, with 11 bases sitting between them. CDR3 loop: CASSLSGGTKLFF. In DNA, the CDR3 is TGTGCCAGCAGCTTAAGTGGGGGGACGAAACTGTTTTTT.

The chain recombines TRBV7-8 with TRBJ2-7; 8 bases agree with TRBD2. Germline V gene data show CDR1 as SGHVS and CDR2 as FQNEAQ. The CDR3 is made up of 14 amino acids. V gave up 3 bases and J gave up 5 bases; unmatched junction bases: 6. The CDR3 DNA reads TGTGCCAGCAGCTTTGCAGCGGGAGTCGACGAGCAGTACTTC. This translates into CASSFAAGVDEQYF.

The V gene is TRBV28, the J gene TRBJ1-5; maybe TRBD1 (6 bases). The CDR3 contains 16 residues. Per the germline V gene, CDR1 is MDHEN and CDR2 is SYDVKM. The V and J ends lost 2 bases and 6 bases respectively, with 17 bases between them. CDR3 nucleotides: TGTGCCAGCAGTTTAAGGCAGGGGTCAGGTGGTCAGCCCCAGCATTTT. Its translation: CASSLRQGSGGQPQHF. Full variable domain (rest looked up from reference TRBV28 and TRBJ1-5): DVKVTQSSRYLVKRTGEKVFLECVQDMDHENMFWYRQDPGLGLRLIYFSYDVKMKEKGDIPEGYSVSREKKERFSLILESASTNQTSMYLCASSLRQGSGGQPQHFGDGTRLSIL.

The chain employs TRBV4-1 and TRBJ2-7; D perhaps matches TRBD1 (5 bases). Trimming took 0 bases from V and 0 from J, leaving 12 bases between them. The V gene's germline CDR1 is MGHRA and CDR2 YSYEKL. There are 16 residues in the CDR3. The CDR3 DNA sequence: TGCGCCAGCAGCCAAGATCCAGGGCCTAGCTCCTACGAGCAGTACTTC. Translation: CASSQDPGPSSYEQYF.

V is TRBV5-1 and J is TRBJ1-1, with 10 bases aligning to TRBD1. Germline V gene data show CDR1 as SGHRS and CDR2 as YFSETQ. The CDR3 is 18 amino acids. J lost 3 bases, V lost 0 bases, and 11 bases had no gene match. The CDR3 DNA sequence: TGCGCCAGCAGCTTGGACGGGACAGGGGAGTATCCGCACACTGAAGCTTTCTTT. It codes for CASSLDGTGEYPHTEAFF.

This chain joins TRBV5-8 and TRBJ2-7, with 11 nucleotides matching TRBD1. This CDR3 comprises 15 residues. J gave up 4 bases and V 4 bases, and 7 bases lay outside the gene matches. Germline CDR1 SGHTS, CDR2 YDEGEE. The DNA of the CDR3 is TGTGCCAGCAGCCTGCTGGGACAGGGGGTTTACGAGCAGTACTTC. Its translation is CASSLLGQGVYEQYF.

The count of this clone is one. V is TRBV10-3 and J is TRBJ1-2; 8 nucleotides match TRBD1. V shed 4 bases and J 4 bases; nucleotides not matched to a gene: 2. The germline CDR1 and CDR2 sequences are ENHRY and SYGVKD. This CDR3 contains 13 residues. The CDR3: CAISGTGSYGYTF. In nucleotides, the CDR3 is TGTGCCATCAGTGGGACAGGGAGCTATGGCTACACCTTC.

The chain is built from TRBV12-3 or TRBV12-4 and TRBJ2-5; the D is unclear. Trimming stripped 2 bases from V and 5 bases from J, with 6 bases between. The CDR3 length is 12 residues. CDR3 residues: CASSLTPETQYF. The DNA for the CDR3 is TGTGCCAGCAGTTTAACTCCGGAGACCCAGTACTTC.

The CDR3 protein is CASSFRDRGLNTEAFF. CDR3 DNA sequence: TGTGCCAGCAGCTTTCGGGACAGGGGGCTGAACACTGAAGCTTTCTTT. The genes are TRBV7-9 and TRBJ1-1; 12 positions agree with TRBD1. V was clipped by 3 bases and J by 0 bases; unmatched bases: 2. CDR3 length: 16 amino acids. The germline CDR1 and CDR2 sequences are SEHNR and FQNEAQ (reference sequence).

The chain's CDR3 is CASSRTGGSTGELFF. CDR3 bases: TGTGCCAGCAGCCGGACAGGGGGAAGCACCGGGGAGCTGTTTTTT. The chain uses TRBV6-5 and TRBJ2-2; 10 positions match TRBD1. Germline V CDR1 and CDR2: MNHEY, SVGAGI. The CDR3 contains 15 residues. Trimming removed 6 bases from V and 4 bases from J; junction bases left unmatched: 5.

The chain joins TRBV28 to TRBJ2-7; TRBD1 agrees at 8 bases. CDR1 and CDR2 (germline): MDHEN, SYDVKM. This CDR3 is built from 13 residues. The V segment lost 6 bases and the J segment 2 bases; nucleotides outside the gene matches: 3. CDR3 coding DNA: TGTGCCAGCAGCCCGACAGGGGCCTACGAGCAGTACTTC. Amino acid sequence: CASSPTGAYEQYF.

The rearrangement joins TRBV19 to TRBJ2-5; D perhaps matches TRBD1 (6 bases). The V end lost 4 bases, the J end lost 4 bases, and 25 bases lay between the germline ends. Germline CDR1 is LNHDA and CDR2 is SQIVND (reference sequence). CDR3 length equals 18 residues. The CDR3 DNA reads TGTGCCAGTAGTAAGGTACTACCTACGGAGCAGGGGAGAGAGACCCAGTACTTC. Translation gives CASSKVLPTEQGRETQYF. Combining the CDR3 with reference TRBV19 and TRBJ2-5 gives the whole variable domain DGGITQSPKYLFRKEGQNVTLSCEQNLNHDAMYWYRQDPGQGLRLIYYSQIVNDFQKGDIAEGYSVSREKKESFPLTVTSAQKNPTAFYLCASSKVLPTEQGRETQYFGPGTRLLVL.

This clone occurred once. The gene calls are TRBV5-1 and TRBJ2-1, with 14 bases aligning to TRBD2. The V gene end was trimmed by 4 bases and the J gene end by 10 bases; junction bases not matched to a gene: 7. From germline, CDR1 is SGHRS and CDR2 YFSETQ. The CDR3 loop spans 15 amino acids. The chain's CDR3 is CASSPGLAGGEEQFF. CDR3 DNA sequence: TGCGCCAGCAGCCCCGGACTAGCGGGGGGAGAAGAGCAGTTCTTC.

The V gene is TRBV6-2 or TRBV6-3, the J gene TRBJ1-2, with 7 bases fitting TRBD1. There are 15 residues in the CDR3. Germline trimming cut 4 bases from V and 6 bases from J; bases unmatched to any gene: 11. Per the germline V gene, CDR1 is MNHEY and CDR2 is SVGEGT. In DNA form, the CDR3 reads TGTGCCAGCAGTTCCTCACAGGGGCCAGGTGATGGCTACACCTTC. This gives the protein CASSSSQGPGDGYTF.

This clone was counted once. V usage is TRBV19 and J usage is TRBJ1-1, with 7 positions matching TRBD1. The CDR3 length is 13 residues. The germline V gene has CDR1 LNHDA and CDR2 SQIVND (reference sequence). J was trimmed by 5 bases and V by 6 bases; bases with no gene match: 6. The CDR3 sequence: CASSRNRGTEAFF. For the CDR3, the DNA is TGTGCCAGTAGCCGAAACAGGGGAACTGAAGCTTTCTTT.